This T cell receptor beta chain was profiled in a study of T cells in Graves' hyperthyroidism and ophthalmopathy (dated by TCRdb to the late 2010s). For context, the study as a whole: Peripheral blood was collected at initial diagnosis, before any treatment. TCR V-J signatures able to tell the groups apart were searched for in a discovery cohort of 100 or so patients, of whom 43 had Graves' ophthalmopathy and 57 had stable Graves' hyperthyroidism. An independent validation cohort of around 19 hyperthyroidism patients and about 16 patients who later progressed to ophthalmopathy tested prospective prediction of ophthalmopathy. The 95 to 100 discovery patients were randomly divided into training and test sets at a 7:3 ratio. The study also compared thyroid tissue and blood T-cell repertoires from a handful of Graves' hyperthyroidism patients. After sampling, hyperthyroidism patients received methimazole starting at 30 mg daily, and ophthalmopathy patients received high-dose intravenous methylprednisolone. According to the paper, TCR Vbeta CDR3 sequencing was carried out on over 130 peripheral blood samples, which came from 40 to 45 ophthalmopathy, approximately 72 hyperthyroidism and 17 progressor patients. The full study reports these points: In cross-validation, a model built on a 13 V-J signature told ophthalmopathy apart from stable hyperthyroidism with over 85% sensitivity and approximately 84% specificity, and in testing the same model reached 80%/75%. Most expanded thyroid clonotypes (frequency above 0.001) were also detected in blood, a finding suggesting that blood repertoires may reflect thyroid immune responses. In validation, the model predicted progression to ophthalmopathy with roughly 66% sensitivity and approximately 74% specificity, a median of 6.5 months before onset. No statistical method was used to fix the sample size in advance, and group allocation was not hidden from the investigators.

Amplification of TCR beta CDR3 regions was carried out from RNA transcripts. A first-round RT-PCR of the TCR CDR3 used the HTBI primer set with the Qiagen OneStep RT-PCR kit. Libraries were constructed in a second round of multiplex PCR, after which size selection and purification were performed. The libraries were sequenced on an Illumina HiSeq2000 using paired-end 100 bp reads. In the original analysis: SOAPnuke was used to process the raw data, throwing out any read that contained adapters or uncalled bases, had a mean Phred below 15, or lacked an exact constant-primer or identifier match. COPE v1.2.5 was used to merge high-quality paired reads, and clonotypes were defined as unique nucleotide sequences. MiTCR v1.1 was used to align clonotypes to the IMGT TRBV, TRBD and TRBJ reference segments. Only V-J combinations with frequency above 0.0001, covering 98% to 99.2% of repertoires, were analysed. A TCS score was defined as the ratio between F50 (clonal expansion) and ExV (chaos), using BLOSUM62-based TCRdist between CDR3 peptides within each V-J. Welch's t-statistics and random forest reduced several hundred V-J features to about 12, which were used in a naive Bayes classifier (R e1071). TCRdb took the public reads, trimmed them with fastp at Q25, ran MiXCR for clone calling and kept in-frame beta chains. Merged by CDR3 protein, the rows form single entries marked with the most common genes and DNA. TCRdb's processing, not the study's, gives the V and J calls here. Counted in this sample were around 290,000 distinct CDR3 sequences; over 15% of them appeared once. The ten biggest clones cover around 57% of the sample.

Ophthalmopathy patients had moderately to severely active disease, Clinical Activity Score of at least 3, NOSPECS grade of at least 4, and duration under 3 months. Any patient with an uncontrolled infection, another autoimmune disease, pregnancy or lactation was excluded. Clinical symptoms, serum thyroxine and TRAb, thyroid ultrasound, and orbital computed tomography formed the basis for the diagnoses. Ficoll-Paque density gradient centrifugation was used to isolate PBMCs from around 10 ml of fresh peripheral blood. Total RNA was extracted using Trizol reagent, and RNA quality was assessed on an Agilent 2100 Bioanalyzer. As concerns this clonotype: No cognate antigen has been identified for it. No quality values exist for individual bases; no much larger clone is one base distant.

The CDR3, cysteine through phenylalanine, is 12 amino acids long. Only the CDR3 DNA stays, 36 bases, in frame from base 1. V loses 5 bases of germline sequence and J loses 4 bases, and the interval between the two ends is 7 bases. Sequences KGHDR (CDR1) and SFDVKD (CDR2) are obtained from the germline V gene. The sequencing sample was made of blood. This sequence was found in a woman in her sixties with Graves' ophthalmopathy. Recombination linked TRBV24-1 to TRBJ1-2; no confident D gene assignment can be made. The CDR3 is CATSGPLYGYTF. The DNA sequence is given as TGTGCCACCAGTGGACCGCTCTATGGCTACACCTTC.